The clone carrying this TCR beta chain was picked up many times. Its antigen is as yet unknown. These data are taken from a study of T-cell memory formation after mild COVID-19. Study context: Each donor largely had its own TCR clusters.

Germline CDR1 and CDR2: MNHNS and SASEGT. The CDR3 runs to 14 residues. V was cut by 7 bases and J by 3 bases, with 15 bases left in between. Broader study findings: Confirmation of SARS-CoV-2 specificity was lacking for second-wave clones peaking day 37.

TCRdb passed the 5' RACE reads through MiXCR, listing each CDR3 protein once. The sample has 400,000 or so distinct CDR3 sequences, around 20% seen once. The chain is built from TRBV6-1 and TRBJ1-1; D is undetermined. This clonotype originated in an adult woman who had mild COVID-19 (a few samples of this study predate the infection). Cell type and time point are not known. Sequencing was carried out using PBMCs or a T cell subset sorted from them (not recorded which). Here the CDR3 reads CASIRSRVDTEAFF. The CDR3 region has the DNA TGTGCCAGCATCAGGTCAAGGGTGGACACTGAAGCTTTCTTT.